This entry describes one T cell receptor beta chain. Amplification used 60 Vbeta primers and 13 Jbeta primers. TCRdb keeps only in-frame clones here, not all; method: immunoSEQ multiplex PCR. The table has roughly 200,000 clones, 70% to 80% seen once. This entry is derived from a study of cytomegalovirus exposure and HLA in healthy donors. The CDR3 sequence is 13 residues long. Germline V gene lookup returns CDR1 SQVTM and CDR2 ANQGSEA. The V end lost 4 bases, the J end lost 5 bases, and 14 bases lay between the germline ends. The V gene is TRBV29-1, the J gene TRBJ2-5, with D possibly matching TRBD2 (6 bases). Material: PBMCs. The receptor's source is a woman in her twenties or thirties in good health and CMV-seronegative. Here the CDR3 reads CSVGSQAGETQYF. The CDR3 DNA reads TGCAGCGTTGGCTCCCAGGCGGGGGAGACCCAGTACTTC.